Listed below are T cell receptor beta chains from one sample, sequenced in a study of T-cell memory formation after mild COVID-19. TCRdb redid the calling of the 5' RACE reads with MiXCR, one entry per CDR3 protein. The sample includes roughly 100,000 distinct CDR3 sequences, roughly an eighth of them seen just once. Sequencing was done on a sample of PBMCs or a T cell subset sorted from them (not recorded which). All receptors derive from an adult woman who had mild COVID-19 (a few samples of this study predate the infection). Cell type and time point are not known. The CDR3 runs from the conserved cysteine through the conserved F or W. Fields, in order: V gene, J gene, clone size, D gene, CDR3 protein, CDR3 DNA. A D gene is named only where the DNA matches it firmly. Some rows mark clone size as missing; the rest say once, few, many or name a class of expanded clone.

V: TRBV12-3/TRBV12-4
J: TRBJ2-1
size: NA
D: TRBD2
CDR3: CASSLAAPYNEQFF
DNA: TGTGCCAGCAGCCTAGCGGCCCCCTACAATGAGCAGTTCTTC

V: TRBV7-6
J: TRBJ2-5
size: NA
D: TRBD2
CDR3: CASTRAASGGGLETQYF
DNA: TGTGCCAGCACCAGAGCGGCTAGCGGGGGTGGGTTGGAGACCCAGTACTTC

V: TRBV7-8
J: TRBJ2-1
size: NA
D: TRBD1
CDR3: CASSSQPGQGARNEQFF
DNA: TGTGCCAGCAGCTCCCAACCGGGACAGGGGGCGAGGAATGAGCAGTTCTTC

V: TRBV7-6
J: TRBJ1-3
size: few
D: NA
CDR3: CASSLLPGRTSGNTIYF
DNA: TGTGCCAGCAGCTTACTTCCAGGGAGAACCTCTGGAAACACCATATATTTT

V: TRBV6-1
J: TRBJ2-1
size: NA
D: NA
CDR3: CAITLEGSPYNEQFF
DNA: TGTGCCATTACCCTGGAAGGGTCACCCTACAATGAGCAGTTCTTC

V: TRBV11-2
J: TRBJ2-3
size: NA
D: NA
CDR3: CASSLAPSSPTDTQYF
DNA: TGTGCCAGCAGCTTAGCGCCGAGCAGCCCCACAGATACGCAGTATTTT

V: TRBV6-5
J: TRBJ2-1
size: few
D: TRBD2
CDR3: CASSPTTSGGYNEQFF
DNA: TGTGCCAGCAGTCCCACGACTAGCGGGGGCTACAATGAGCAGTTCTTC

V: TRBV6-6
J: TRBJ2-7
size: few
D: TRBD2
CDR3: CASSLGLVSYEQYF
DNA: TGTGCCAGCAGCCTCGGACTAGTATCTTACGAGCAGTACTTC

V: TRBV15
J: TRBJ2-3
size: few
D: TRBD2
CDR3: CATSPEGLSTDTQYF
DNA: TGTGCCACCAGCCCCGAGGGACTATCCACAGATACGCAGTATTTT

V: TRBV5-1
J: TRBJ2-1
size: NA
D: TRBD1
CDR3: CASSFGQGAAYNEQFF
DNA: TGCGCCAGCAGCTTTGGACAGGGAGCTGCCTACAATGAGCAGTTCTTC

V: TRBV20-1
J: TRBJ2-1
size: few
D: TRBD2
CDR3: CSAMGLAGTYNEQFF
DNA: TGCAGTGCAATGGGACTAGCGGGGACATACAATGAGCAGTTCTTC

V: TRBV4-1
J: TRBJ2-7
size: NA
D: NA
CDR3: CASSQDAHLVEEQYF
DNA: TGCGCCAGCAGCCAAGATGCCCACCTCGTAGAGGAGCAGTACTTC

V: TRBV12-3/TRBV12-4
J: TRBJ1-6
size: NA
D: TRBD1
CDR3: CASSLGTALYNSPLHF
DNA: TGTGCCAGCAGTCTAGGGACAGCCCTGTATAATTCACCCCTCCACTTT

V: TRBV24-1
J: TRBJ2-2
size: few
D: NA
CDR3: CATSDLRGAGASTGELFF
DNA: TGTGCCACCAGTGATTTGCGCGGGGCAGGGGCGAGCACCGGGGAGCTGTTTTTT

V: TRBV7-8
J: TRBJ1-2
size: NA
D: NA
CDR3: CASVGGLDYGYTF
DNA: TGTGCCAGCGTCGGGGGGCTCGACTATGGCTACACCTTC

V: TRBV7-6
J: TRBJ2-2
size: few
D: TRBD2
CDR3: CASSLVGSSGSAGELFF
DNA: TGTGCCAGCAGCTTAGTAGGGTCTAGCGGGAGTGCCGGGGAGCTGTTTTTT

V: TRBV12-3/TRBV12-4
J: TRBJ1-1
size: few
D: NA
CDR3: CASSRSPGPTVHTEAFF
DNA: TGTGCCAGCAGTCGAAGCCCAGGACCAACCGTACACACTGAAGCTTTCTTT

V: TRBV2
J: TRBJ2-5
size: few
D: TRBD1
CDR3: CASSERQGPQQETQYF
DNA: TGTGCCAGCAGCGAAAGACAGGGCCCCCAACAAGAGACCCAGTACTTC

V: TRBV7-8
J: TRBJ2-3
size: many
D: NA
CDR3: CASSLVTRDTQYF
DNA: TGTGCCAGCAGCTTAGTTACTAGGGATACGCAGTATTTT

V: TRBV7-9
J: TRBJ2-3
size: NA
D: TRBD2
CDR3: CASSLDTSGSGDTQYF
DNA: TGTGCCAGCAGCTTAGATACTAGCGGGAGTGGAGATACGCAGTATTTT

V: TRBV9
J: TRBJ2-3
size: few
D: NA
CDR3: CASSVEVGWDTQYF
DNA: TGTGCCAGCAGCGTAGAAGTGGGGTGGGATACGCAGTATTTT

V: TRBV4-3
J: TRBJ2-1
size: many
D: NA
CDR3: CASSQGGLGNEQFF
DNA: TGCGCCAGCAGCCAAGGTGGCCTGGGGAATGAGCAGTTCTTC

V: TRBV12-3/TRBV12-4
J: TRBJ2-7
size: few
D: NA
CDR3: CASSSNSAHPGEQYF
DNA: TGTGCCAGCAGTTCTAATAGCGCCCATCCGGGCGAGCAGTACTTC

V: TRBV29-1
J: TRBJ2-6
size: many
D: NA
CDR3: CSVEPRWGYGANVLTF
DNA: TGCAGCGTTGAACCCCGGTGGGGGTATGGGGCCAACGTCCTGACTTTC

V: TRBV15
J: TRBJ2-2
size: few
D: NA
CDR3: CATSSRAGTGELFF
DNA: TGTGCCACCAGCAGTCGGGCGGGCACCGGGGAGCTGTTTTTT

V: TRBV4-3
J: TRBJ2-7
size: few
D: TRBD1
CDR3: CASSQDLVPTGASYEQYF
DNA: TGCGCCAGCAGCCAAGATTTGGTCCCCACAGGGGCCTCCTACGAGCAGTACTTC

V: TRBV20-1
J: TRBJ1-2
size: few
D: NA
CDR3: CSARDLYYGYTF
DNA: TGCAGTGCTAGAGACCTGTACTATGGCTACACCTTC

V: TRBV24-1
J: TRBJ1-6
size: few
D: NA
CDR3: CARHNSPLHF
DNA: TGTGCCAGACACAATTCACCCCTCCACTTT

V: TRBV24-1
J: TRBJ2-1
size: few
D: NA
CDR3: CATSSSAPYNEQFF
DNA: TGTGCCACCAGCTCTAGTGCCCCCTACAATGAGCAGTTCTTC

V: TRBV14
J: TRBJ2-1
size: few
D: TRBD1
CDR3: CASSQDLGTGDNEQFF
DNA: TGTGCCAGCAGCCAAGATTTAGGGACAGGAGACAATGAGCAGTTCTTC

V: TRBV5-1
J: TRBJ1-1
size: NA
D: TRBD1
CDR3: CASTFSGTGYVGTEAFF
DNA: TGCGCCAGCACCTTCTCGGGGACAGGGTACGTGGGCACTGAAGCTTTCTTT

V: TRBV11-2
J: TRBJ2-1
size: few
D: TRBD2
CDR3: CASSPGLAGSLRYEQFF
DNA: TGTGCCAGCAGCCCAGGACTAGCGGGGTCCCTGCGGTATGAGCAGTTCTTC

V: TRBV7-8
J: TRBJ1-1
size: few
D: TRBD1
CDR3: CASSAGQGEAFF
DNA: TGTGCCAGCAGCGCCGGACAGGGCGAAGCTTTCTTT